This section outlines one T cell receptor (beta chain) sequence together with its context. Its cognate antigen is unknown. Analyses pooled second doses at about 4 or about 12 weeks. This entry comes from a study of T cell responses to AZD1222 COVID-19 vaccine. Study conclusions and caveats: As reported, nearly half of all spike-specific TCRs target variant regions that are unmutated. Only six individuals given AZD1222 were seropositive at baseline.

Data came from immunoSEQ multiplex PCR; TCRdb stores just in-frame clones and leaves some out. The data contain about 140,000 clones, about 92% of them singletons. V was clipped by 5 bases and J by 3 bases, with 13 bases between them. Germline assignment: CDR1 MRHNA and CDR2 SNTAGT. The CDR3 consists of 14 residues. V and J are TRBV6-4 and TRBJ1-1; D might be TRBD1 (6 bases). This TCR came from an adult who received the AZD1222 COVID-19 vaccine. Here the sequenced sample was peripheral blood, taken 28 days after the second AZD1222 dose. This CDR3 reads CASSLGGRDTEAFF. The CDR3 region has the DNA TGTGCCAGCAGTCTCGGGGGGCGGGACACTGAAGCTTTCTTT.